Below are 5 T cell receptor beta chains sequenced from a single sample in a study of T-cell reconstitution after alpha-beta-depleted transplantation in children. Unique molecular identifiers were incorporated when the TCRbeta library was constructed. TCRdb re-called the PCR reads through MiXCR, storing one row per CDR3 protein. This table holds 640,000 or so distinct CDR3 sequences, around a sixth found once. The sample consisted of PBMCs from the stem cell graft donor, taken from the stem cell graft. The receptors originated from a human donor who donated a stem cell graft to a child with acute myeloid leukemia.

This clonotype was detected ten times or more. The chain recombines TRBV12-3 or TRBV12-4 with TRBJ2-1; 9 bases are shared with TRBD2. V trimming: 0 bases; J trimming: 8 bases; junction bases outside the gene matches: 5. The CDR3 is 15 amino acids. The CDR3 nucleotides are TGTGCCAGCAGTTTAGCGCGGGGGGGCCGTGATGAGCAGTTCTTC. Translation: CASSLARGGRDEQFF.

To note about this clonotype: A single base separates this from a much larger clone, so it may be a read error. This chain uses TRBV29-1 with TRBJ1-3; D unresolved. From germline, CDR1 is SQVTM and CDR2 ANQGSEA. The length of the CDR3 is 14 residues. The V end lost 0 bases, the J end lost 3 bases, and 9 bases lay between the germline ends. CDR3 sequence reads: CSVEDGVFGNTIYF. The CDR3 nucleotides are TGCAGCGTTGAAGACGGGGTCTTTGGAAACACCATATATTTT.

The CDR3 nucleotides read TGTGCCAGCAGTGGCTGGACAGGGGGAGGCGAGCAGTACGTC. Translation gives CASSGWTGGGEQYV. The genes are TRBV2 and TRBJ2-7, with 10 bases that match TRBD1. V lost 4 bases to trimming and J lost 6 bases; unmatched junction nucleotides: 6. This CDR3 is 14 amino acids long. Germline CDR1 and CDR2: SNHLY and FYNNEI.

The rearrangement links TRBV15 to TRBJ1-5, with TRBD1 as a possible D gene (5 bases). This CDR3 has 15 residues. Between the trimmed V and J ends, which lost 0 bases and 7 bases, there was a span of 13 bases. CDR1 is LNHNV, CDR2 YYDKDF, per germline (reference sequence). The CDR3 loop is CATSRDAGLRQPQHF. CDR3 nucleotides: TGTGCCACCAGCAGAGATGCGGGGCTCAGGCAGCCCCAGCATTTT. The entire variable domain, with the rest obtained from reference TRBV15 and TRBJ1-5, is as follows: DAMVIQNPRYQVTQFGKPVTLSCSQTLNHNVMYWYQQKSSQAPKLLFHYYDKDFNNEADTPDNFQSRRPNTSFCFLDIRSPGLGDTAMYLCATSRDAGLRQPQHFGDGTRLSIL.

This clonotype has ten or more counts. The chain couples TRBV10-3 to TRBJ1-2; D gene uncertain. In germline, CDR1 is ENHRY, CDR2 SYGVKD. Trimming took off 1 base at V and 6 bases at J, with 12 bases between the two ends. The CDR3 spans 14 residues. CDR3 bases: TGTGCCATCAGTGAGTGGAACAATATCGATGGCTACACCTTC. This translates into CAISEWNNIDGYTF.